The next 21 T cell receptor beta chains were all read from a single sample in a study of blood T cell repertoires in COVID-19 (dated by TCRdb to 2018 to 2021). Preparation of the library involved the immunoSEQ multiplex PCR assay. TCRdb's version of the immuneACCESS table is confined to in-frame rearrangements and falls short of the full clone set. An unresolved V gene accounts for under half of the shortfall where checked; the remainder is of unknown origin. Counted in this sample were around 170,000 clones; about nine tenths of them appeared once. The ten largest clones capture 20% to 30% of the sample. The sequenced sample was peripheral blood. The receptors originated from a man in his sixties with acute or convalescent COVID-19.

The chain has TRBV5-1 and TRBJ2-2; D is possibly TRBD1 (5 bases). Trimming stripped 2 bases from V and 6 bases from J, with 8 bases between. The CDR3 totals 13 residues. Germline CDR1 and CDR2: SGHRS and YFSETQ. DNA of the CDR3: TGCGCCAGCAGCTTCAGGGTACCCGGGGAGCTGTTTTTT. Protein sequence: CASSFRVPGELFF.

The chain recombines TRBV11-2 with TRBJ2-1, with a tentative D call TRBD2 (6 bases). There are 15 residues in the CDR3. The germline V and J ends were trimmed by 2 bases and 5 bases, with 13 bases remaining between them. In germline, CDR1 is SGHAT, CDR2 FQNNGV. The CDR3 region has the DNA TGTGCCAGCAGCTTATCTCCGGGAGCGAACAATGAGCAGTTCTTC. Protein: CASSLSPGANNEQFF.

The rearrangement links TRBV7-3 to TRBJ2-7; 7 nucleotides align to TRBD1. This CDR3 has 15 amino acids. Germline assignment: CDR1 SGHTA and CDR2 FQGTGA. V lost 5 bases to trimming and J lost 1 base; unmatched junction nucleotides: 8. The CDR3 DNA reads as TGTGCCAGCAGCCTCCTCTCAGGGGGATCCTACGAGCAGTACTTC. Translating it yields CASSLLSGGSYEQYF.

The V and J genes are TRBV12-5 and TRBJ2-5; 7 bases are shared with TRBD1. V was clipped by 3 bases and J by 4 bases; unmatched bases: 8. The CDR3 runs 15 residues. Per germline, CDR1 LGHNT and CDR2 FRNRAP. For the CDR3, the DNA is TGTGCTAGTGGTTTAAGGGGGCAGGGCCCAGAGACCCAGTACTTC. This sequence encodes CASGLRGQGPETQYF. The full variable domain, in which reference TRBV12-5 and TRBJ2-5 provide the parts outside the CDR3, is DARVTQTPRHKVTEMGQEVTMRCQPILGHNTVFWYRQTMMQGLELLAYFRNRAPLDDSGMPKDRFSAEMPDATLATLKIQPSEPRDSAVYFCASGLRGQGPETQYFGPGTRLLVL.

The chain uses TRBV24-1 and TRBJ1-5, with 9 nucleotides matching TRBD1. This CDR3 comprises 16 residues. Trimming removed 7 bases from V and 0 bases from J; junction bases left unmatched: 6. The germline V gene encodes CDR1 KGHDR and CDR2 SFDVKD. CDR3: CATSPTGGFSNQPQHF. CDR3 nucleotides: TGTGCCACCAGCCCTACAGGGGGCTTTAGCAATCAGCCCCAGCATTTT.

The chain links TRBV19 to TRBJ2-1; TRBD2 is a possible D gene (6 bases). The germline V gene encodes CDR1 LNHDA and CDR2 SQIVND (reference sequence). This CDR3 comprises 12 residues. With 6 bases removed from V and 11 bases from J, the gap between germline ends came to 14 bases. CDR3 DNA sequence: TGTGCCAGTAGGGGGAGGCCCCTACAGCAGTTCTTC. This encodes CASRGRPLQQFF.

The DNA of the CDR3 is TGTGCCAGCAGCTCCGTACAGGGGGCAGGTGAAAAACTGTTTTTT. This encodes CASSSVQGAGEKLFF. The chain uses TRBV5-4 and TRBJ1-4; 9 bases line up with TRBD1. This CDR3 is 15 amino acids long. Germline V gives CDR1 SGHNT, CDR2 YYREEE (reference sequence). The J segment lost 7 bases and the V segment lost 3 bases, leaving 7 bases of the junction unmatched.

The chain employs TRBV2 and TRBJ1-2; D might be TRBD1 (5 bases). The CDR3 has 14 amino acids. CDR1 and CDR2 from the germline V gene are SNHLY and FYNNEI. V lost 1 base and J lost 8, with 14 bases in between. The CDR3 protein is CASSEVDSPVGYTF. CDR3 sequence (DNA): TGTGCCAGCAGTGAAGTCGACAGCCCAGTAGGCTACACCTTC. The full variable domain, its missing parts supplied by reference TRBV2 and TRBJ1-2, is EPEVTQTPSHQVTQMGQEVILRCVPISNHLYFYWYRQILGQKVEFLVSFYNNEISEKSEIFDDQFSVERPDGSNFTLKIRSTKLEDSAMYFCASSEVDSPVGYTFGSGTRLTVV.

This chain connects TRBV18 to TRBJ2-5; a possible D gene is TRBD2 (5 bases). The CDR3 covers 13 residues. V lost 3 bases and J lost 9, with 14 bases in between. In germline, CDR1 is KGHSH, CDR2 LQKENI. Here the CDR3 DNA reads TGTGCCAGCTCACCGGGGAGCGCGACGGCCCAGTACTTC. It codes for CASSPGSATAQYF.

V gene TRBV18 combines with J gene TRBJ2-1, with TRBD2 matching 11 bases. V was clipped by 6 bases and J by 7 bases; unmatched bases: 11. Germline values: CDR1 KGHSH, CDR2 LQKENI. CDR3 length: 16 residues. The CDR3 sequence is CASSPPSGGLGNEQFF. DNA of the CDR3: TGTGCCAGCTCGCCCCCTAGCGGGGGGCTCGGGAATGAGCAGTTCTTC.

The chain combines TRBV15 with TRBJ2-5; D remains ambiguous. V was cut by 0 bases and J by 7 bases, with 15 bases left in between. The CDR3 totals 15 residues. Germline lookup yields CDR1 LNHNV and CDR2 YYDKDF (reference sequence). CDR3 amino acids: CATSRDLSSAGTQYF. CDR3 nucleotide sequence: TGTGCCACCAGCAGAGATCTCTCGTCCGCAGGGACCCAGTACTTC.

The rearrangement links TRBV5-1 to TRBJ1-1; 8 positions agree with TRBD1. Trimming cost V 3 bases and J 0 bases; bases outside gene matches: 4. This CDR3 is 15 amino acids long. Germline V CDR1 and CDR2: SGHRS, YFSETQ. The CDR3 region has the DNA TGCGCCAGCAGCTCTGGGGGACAGGTGAACACTGAAGCTTTCTTT. Encoded protein: CASSSGGQVNTEAFF.

This clone was recorded a few times. This chain uses TRBV7-2 with TRBJ1-6; 8 nucleotides agree with TRBD1. Germline CDR1 and CDR2: SGHTA and FQGNSA. This CDR3 region has 16 residues. The V and J ends lost 5 bases and 10 bases, in that order; junction bases with no gene match: 13. In nucleotides, the CDR3 is TGTGCCAGCAGCACACCCGGACAGGGATTCCTCTCACCCCTCCACTTT. The encoded protein is CASSTPGQGFLSPLHF.

The V call is TRBV5-1, the J call TRBJ1-1; D gene uncertain. This CDR3 contains 13 residues. The ends were cut back, 2 bases at V and 0 bases at J, with 5 bases in the middle. The germline V gene encodes CDR1 SGHRS and CDR2 YFSETQ. The CDR3 sequence: CASSFSMNTEAFF. The CDR3 nucleotides are TGCGCCAGCAGCTTTAGCATGAACACTGAAGCTTTCTTT.

The V and J genes are TRBV5-6 and TRBJ1-1; possible D gene TRBD1, 6 bases. CDR3 size: 14 residues. V dropped 4 bases and J dropped 7 bases, with 17 bases sitting between them. Germline V gene lookup returns CDR1 SGHDT and CDR2 YYEEEE. The chain's CDR3 is CASSQPGQGYEAFF. In DNA, the CDR3 is TGTGCCAGCAGCCAACCGGGGCAGGGGTATGAAGCTTTCTTT.

This clone was seen only a few times. The chain carries TRBV5-8 and TRBJ1-5; the match to TRBD1 covers 10 bases. Per germline, CDR1 SGHTS and CDR2 YDEGEE. This CDR3 has 15 residues. The V segment lost 0 bases and the J segment 6 bases; nucleotides outside the gene matches: 3. The CDR3 loop reads CASSLGGTGAQPQHF. The CDR3 region has the DNA TGTGCCAGCAGCTTGGGGGGGACAGGGGCTCAGCCCCAGCATTTT.

This clone was observed a single time. J is TRBJ2-7 and V is TRBV10-3, with 8 positions matching TRBD2. This CDR3 has 16 amino acids. V gave up 0 bases and J gave up 3 bases; unmatched junction bases: 7. Germline lookup yields CDR1 ENHRY and CDR2 SYGVKD. CDR3 region: CAISESPGLVGYEQYF. The CDR3 DNA reads TGTGCCATCAGTGAGTCTCCGGGACTAGTGGGCTACGAGCAGTACTTC.

J is TRBJ1-2 and V is TRBV6-4; 7 positions agree with TRBD1. This CDR3 is built from 18 residues. J lost 1 base, V lost 3 bases, and 14 bases had no gene match. Germline values: CDR1 MRHNA, CDR2 SNTAGT. CDR3 DNA sequence: TGTGCCAGCAGTGATACCTGGCGACAGGGCGGAGGTAACTATGGCTACACCTTC. It is translated as CASSDTWRQGGGNYGYTF.

The chain employs TRBV9 and TRBJ2-3, with 9 bases matching TRBD1. CDR1 and CDR2 (germline): SGDLS, YYNGEE. Unmatched junction bases numbered 5, after V lost 4 bases and J lost 2 bases. CDR3 length: 15 amino acids. CDR3 region: CASSPGTGNTDTQYF. In DNA, the CDR3 is TGTGCCAGCAGCCCGGGGACAGGGAACACAGATACGCAGTATTTT.

This clone was recorded once. The chain uses TRBV30 and TRBJ2-3; perhaps TRBD1 as D (5 bases). The germline CDR1 and CDR2 sequences are GTSNPN and SVGIG (reference sequence). The CDR3 sequence is 14 residues long. V lost 0 bases and J lost 2, with 9 bases in between. For the CDR3, the DNA is TGTGCCTGGAGTGTAGGACAAGTCACAGATACGCAGTATTTT. Protein product: CAWSVGQVTDTQYF.

The chain recombines TRBV5-1 with TRBJ1-1; no clear D gene. The CDR3 runs to 15 residues. The germline V gene encodes CDR1 SGHRS and CDR2 YFSETQ. The V end was cut by 0 bases, the J end by 5 bases, with 14 bases between. This CDR3 reads CASSLVPGSGTEAFF. The CDR3 bases are TGCGCCAGCAGCTTGGTCCCAGGTTCTGGGACTGAAGCTTTCTTT.